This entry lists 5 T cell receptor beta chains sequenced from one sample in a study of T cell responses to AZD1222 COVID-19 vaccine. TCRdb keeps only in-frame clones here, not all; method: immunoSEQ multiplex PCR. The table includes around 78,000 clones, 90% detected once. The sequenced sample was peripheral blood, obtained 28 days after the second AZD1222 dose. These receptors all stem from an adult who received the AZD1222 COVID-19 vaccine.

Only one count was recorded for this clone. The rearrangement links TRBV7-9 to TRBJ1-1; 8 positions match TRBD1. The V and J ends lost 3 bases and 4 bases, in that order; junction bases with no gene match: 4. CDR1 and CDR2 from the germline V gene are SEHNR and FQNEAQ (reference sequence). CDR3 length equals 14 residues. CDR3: CASSFKTGATEAFF. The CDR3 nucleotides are TGTGCCAGCAGCTTCAAGACAGGGGCCACTGAAGCTTTCTTT. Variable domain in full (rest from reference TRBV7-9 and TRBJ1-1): DTGVSQNPRHKITKRGQNVTFRCDPISEHNRLYWYRQTLGQGPEFLTYFQNEAQLEKSRLLSDRFSAERPKGSFSTLEIQRTEQGDSAMYLCASSFKTGATEAFFGQGTRLTVV.

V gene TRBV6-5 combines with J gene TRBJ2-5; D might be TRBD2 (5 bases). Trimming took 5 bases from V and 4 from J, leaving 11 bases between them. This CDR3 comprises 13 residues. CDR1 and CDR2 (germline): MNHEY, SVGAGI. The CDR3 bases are TGTGCCAGCAGTACTAGTATCTCAGAGACCCAGTACTTC. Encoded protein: CASSTSISETQYF.

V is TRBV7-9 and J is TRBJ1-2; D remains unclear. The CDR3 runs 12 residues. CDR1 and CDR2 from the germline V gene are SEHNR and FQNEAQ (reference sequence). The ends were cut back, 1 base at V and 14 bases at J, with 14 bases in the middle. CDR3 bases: TGTGCCAGCAGCTTAGTCTCCGACGGTGCGACCTTC. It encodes CASSLVSDGATF.

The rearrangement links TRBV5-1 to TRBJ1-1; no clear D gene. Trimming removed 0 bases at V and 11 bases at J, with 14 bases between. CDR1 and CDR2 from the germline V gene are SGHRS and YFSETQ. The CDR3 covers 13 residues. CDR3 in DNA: TGCGCCAGCAGCTTGGTAGGCAATCAGAACGCTTTCTTT. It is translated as CASSLVGNQNAFF.

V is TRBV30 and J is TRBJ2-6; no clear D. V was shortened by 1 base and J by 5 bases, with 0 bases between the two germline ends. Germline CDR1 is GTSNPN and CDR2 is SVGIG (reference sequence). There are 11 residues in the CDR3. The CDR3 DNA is TGTGCCTGGAGTGGGGCCAACGTCCTGACTTTC. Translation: CAWSGANVLTF.